The rows below give T cell receptor beta chains drawn from one sample of a study of CD8+ T cells in alopecia areata. The table came from immunoSEQ multiplex PCR; TCRdb's copy has only in-frame clones and leaves some out. Altogether roughly 130,000 clones are present, around 50% being singletons, with the ten largest covering 3.5% to 5%. Sequenced here: CD4+ T cells sorted from blood, sampled at week 0. Every receptor here comes from a human donor with alopecia areata. The CDR3 runs from the conserved cysteine through the conserved F or W. The D gene is left open where the match is weak. The size field is filled for only some rows; it gives once, few, many or a size class.

TRBJ1-2	NA	TRBV7-2	few	TGTGCCAGCAGCTTACCTGCACAGCCTGTTAGGGGCTACACCTTC	CASSLPAQPVRGYTF
TRBJ2-6	NA	TRBV25-1	NA	TGTGCCAGCAGCCAGCCCTCTGGGGCCAACGTCCTGACTTTC	CASSQPSGANVLTF
TRBJ2-7	TRBD1	TRBV10-3	NA	TGTGCCATCAGCGGACAGGGAGGCTACGAGCAGTACTTC	CAISGQGGYEQYF
TRBJ2-5	NA	TRBV7-7	NA	TGTGCCAGCAGCTCTCGACTAGAAGAGACCCAGTACTTC	CASSSRLEETQYF
TRBJ2-7	NA	TRBV14	NA	TGTGCCAGCAGCCAAGATTGGCCGGACACCTACGAGCAGTACTTC	CASSQDWPDTYEQYF
TRBJ1-2	NA	TRBV7-2	NA	TGTGCCAGCAGCCCGTCCTACTTGGATGGCTACACCTTC	CASSPSYLDGYTF
TRBJ2-5	NA	TRBV30	NA	TGTGCCTGGAGTGTACAGTCTCAAGAGACCCAGTACTTC	CAWSVQSQETQYF
TRBJ1-2	NA	TRBV28	NA	TGTGCCAGCAGCAACGCCGGGGTCTATGGCTACACCTTC	CASSNAGVYGYTF
TRBJ1-4	NA	TRBV6-5	NA	TGTGCCAGCAGCCCACCGGGGGGGAGGAATGAAAAACTGTTTTTT	CASSPPGGRNEKLFF
TRBJ2-4	NA	TRBV11-2	few	TGTGCCAGCAGTTTGGCCCTAGCCAAAAACATTCAGTACTTC	CASSLALAKNIQYF
TRBJ2-2	TRBD2	TRBV18	once	TGTGCCAGCTCACCACCGGGCGTAGCGGGGACGAACACCGGGGAGCTGTTTTTT	CASSPPGVAGTNTGELFF
TRBJ2-5	NA	TRBV10-3	NA	TGTGCCATCAGTGAAGGACAGCAAGAGACCCAGTACTTC	CAISEGQQETQYF
TRBJ2-7	NA	TRBV28	once	TGTGCCAGCAGTTTAACGGGTTTGTATGGCGAGCAGTACTTC	CASSLTGLYGEQYF
TRBJ1-5	NA	TRBV6-6	few	TGTGCCACCCGGAATGGAAATCAGCCCCAGCATTTT	CATRNGNQPQHF
TRBJ2-7	TRBD1	TRBV5-1	few	TGCGCCAGCAGCTTGGGTAACAGGGGGTTAACCTACGAGCAGTACTTC	CASSLGNRGLTYEQYF
TRBJ1-1	NA	TRBV18	few	TGTGCCAGCTCACCACTTCGAGAACAGTTGAACACTGAAGCTTTCTTT	CASSPLREQLNTEAFF
TRBJ1-1	NA	TRBV9	NA	TGTGCCAGCAGCGTAGATGGTCTTCCGGACACTGAAGCTTTCTTT	CASSVDGLPDTEAFF
TRBJ2-2	NA	TRBV14	NA	TGTGCCAGCAGCCAAGTGTGGGCCGGGGAGCTGTTTTTT	CASSQVWAGELFF
TRBJ2-5	NA	TRBV9	few	TGTGCCAGCAGCGGACCCCTTGGTTTACAGGACGGAGAGACCCAGTACTTC	CASSGPLGLQDGETQYF
TRBJ1-2	TRBD1	TRBV30	NA	TGTGCCTGGAGTACAGGGGGGGTTACCTATGGCTACACCTTC	CAWSTGGVTYGYTF
TRBJ2-5	NA	TRBV7-9	few	TGTGCCAGCAGCTTCACAGATCAAGAGACCCAGTACTTC	CASSFTDQETQYF
TRBJ2-7	NA	TRBV18	NA	TGTGCCAGCTCACAACCCGGGATGGGAAAGGGGGAGCAGTACTTC	CASSQPGMGKGEQYF